Below are 26 T cell receptor beta chains sequenced from a single sample in a study of CD8+ T cells in alopecia areata. Indicated treatment: oral pan-JAK inhibitor, 5-10 mg twice daily. It was cDNA, reverse transcribed from extracted RNA, that served as the sequencing template. The protocol was immunoSEQ multiplex PCR, while the TCRdb copy is restricted to in-frame clones and leaves out a portion. The data show around 300,000 clones, over 45% seen once. This material consisted of CD4+ T cells sorted from blood, taken around week 54, from a patient treated with tofacitinib. The receptors originated from a human donor with alopecia areata.

The V call is TRBV30, the J call TRBJ2-2; D remains ambiguous. Per germline, CDR1 GTSNPN and CDR2 SVGIG (reference sequence). The CDR3 covers 13 residues. V shed 3 bases and J shed 4 bases, with 9 bases lying between them. In nucleotides, the CDR3 is TGTGCCTGGAGCCGTATTGCCACCGGGGAGCTGTTTTTT. Translating it yields CAWSRIATGELFF.

This clone came up once. The V call is TRBV2, the J call TRBJ2-5; a possible D gene is TRBD1 (6 bases). The CDR3 has 12 amino acids. The germline CDR1 and CDR2 sequences are SNHLY and FYNNEI. Trimming pared 3 bases from V and 4 bases from J, leaving 6 bases between. The CDR3 protein is CASSDRGETQYF. The CDR3, as DNA: TGTGCCAGCAGTGACAGGGGAGAGACCCAGTACTTC.

This chain connects TRBV30 to TRBJ2-2, with D tentatively TRBD2 (5 bases). The length of the CDR3 is 14 residues. V was trimmed by 0 bases and J by 7 bases, leaving 12 bases between them. Per germline, CDR1 GTSNPN and CDR2 SVGIG (reference sequence). The CDR3 DNA reads as TGTGCCTGGAGTGTACCTAGCTTCGGCGGGGAGCTGTTTTTT. This codes for CAWSVPSFGGELFF.

The chain combines TRBV27 with TRBJ1-6; TRBD1 is a possible D gene (5 bases). Per germline, CDR1 MNHEY and CDR2 SMNVEV (reference sequence). Deletions cut 3 bases from V and 6 bases from J, with 12 bases between. This CDR3 is 15 amino acids long. The CDR3 sequence is CASSFGDRPNSPLHF. As DNA, the CDR3 is TGTGCCAGCAGTTTCGGAGACAGACCTAATTCACCCCTCCACTTT.

V gene TRBV29-1 combines with J gene TRBJ2-7; no firm D call. Trimming pared 3 bases from V and 4 bases from J, leaving 13 bases between. CDR1 SQVTM and CDR2 ANQGSEA come from the germline V gene. This CDR3 region has 13 residues. CDR3 coding DNA: TGCAGCGTTGAGGATAGTCGGCGGTACGAGCAGTACTTC. Encoded protein: CSVEDSRRYEQYF.

The gene calls are TRBV7-3 and TRBJ1-1, with TRBD1 matching 8 bases. Unmatched junction bases numbered 10, after V lost 4 bases and J lost 0 bases. Germline lookup yields CDR1 SGHTA and CDR2 FQGTGA. The CDR3 loop spans 17 amino acids. This CDR3 is CASSSWTGMEMNTEAFF. CDR3 DNA: TGTGCCAGCAGCTCATGGACAGGGATGGAAATGAACACTGAAGCTTTCTTT.

This clone was recorded once. Other DNA sequences in the sample encode the same CDR3. The chain joins TRBV30 to TRBJ2-7; D call uncertain. Per germline, CDR1 GTSNPN and CDR2 SVGIG (reference sequence). This CDR3 contains 12 residues. The V end was cut by 0 bases, the J end by 3 bases, with 6 bases between. The CDR3 protein is CAWSVGVYEQYF. The CDR3, as DNA: TGTGCCTGGAGTGTAGGAGTCTACGAGCAGTACTTC.

J is TRBJ2-2 and V is TRBV11-2; D unresolved. The V gene's germline CDR1 is SGHAT and CDR2 FQNNGV. The length of the CDR3 is 13 residues. Trimming removed 4 bases at V and 7 bases at J, with 10 bases between. The CDR3 sequence is CASSSTGVGELFF. The CDR3 coding sequence is TGTGCCAGCAGCTCAACGGGTGTCGGGGAGCTGTTTTTT.

The chain employs TRBV28 and TRBJ2-7; no firm D call. The ends were cut back, 5 bases at V and 3 bases at J, with 14 bases in the middle. Germline V gives CDR1 MDHEN, CDR2 SYDVKM. The CDR3 has 14 residues. The chain's CDR3 is CASSLTPEHYEQYF. The CDR3 DNA sequence: TGTGCCAGCAGTCTCACGCCGGAACACTACGAGCAGTACTTC.

The chain carries TRBV9 and TRBJ2-1; D is possibly TRBD1 (5 bases). Germline CDR1 SGDLS, CDR2 YYNGEE. CDR3 length: 16 residues. V was clipped by 0 bases and J by 10 bases, with 20 bases between them. CDR3 in amino acids: CASSVAEHLRGREQFF. In DNA, the CDR3 is TGTGCCAGCAGCGTAGCGGAACACCTAAGGGGTCGAGAGCAGTTCTTC.

CDR3 amino acids: CAWTPGGPVAFF. CDR3 in DNA: TGTGCCTGGACACCAGGGGGCCCCGTAGCTTTCTTT. The chain uses TRBV30 and TRBJ1-1; 8 bases map to TRBD1. Germline loops: CDR1 GTSNPN, CDR2 SVGIG (reference sequence). CDR3 length: 12 residues. After removal of 4 bases from V and 10 bases from J, the junction contained 8 bases not matched to a gene. Drawing the rest from reference TRBV30 and TRBJ1-1, the complete variable domain is SQTIHQWPATLVQPVGSPLSLECTVEGTSNPNLYWYRQAAGRGLQLLFYSVGIGQISSEVPQNLSASRPQDRQFILSSKKLLLSDSGFYLCAWTPGGPVAFFGQGTRLTVV.

Only a few counts were recorded for this clone. The gene calls are TRBV5-4 and TRBJ2-1; D may correspond to TRBD1 or TRBD2 (6 bases each). The CDR3 is 14 residues long. The germline V and J ends were trimmed by 4 bases and 8 bases, with 16 bases remaining between them. Germline V lookup: CDR1 SGHNT, CDR2 YYREEE (reference sequence). The CDR3 is CASSPGAPSDEQFF. The DNA for the CDR3 is TGTGCCAGCAGCCCGGGGGCTCCGTCGGATGAGCAGTTCTTC. Full variable domain (missing parts from reference TRBV5-4 and TRBJ2-1): ETGVTQSPTHLIKTRGQQVTLRCSSQSGHNTVSWYQQALGQGPQFIFQYYREEENGRGNFPPRFSGLQFPNYSSELNVNALELDDSALYLCASSPGAPSDEQFFGPGTRLTVL.

The table lists this clone with a few counts. The chain combines TRBV14 with TRBJ2-5; 8 bases match TRBD1. Trimming at V came to 8 bases and at J to 4 bases, leaving 15 bases not matched to a gene. Germline V CDR1 and CDR2: SGHDN, FVKESK. The CDR3 has 16 amino acids. CDR3 sequence reads: CASGPHRGRGRETQYF. The CDR3, as DNA: TGTGCCAGCGGACCACACCGGGGCAGGGGGCGAGAGACCCAGTACTTC.

This clone turned up a few times. V gene TRBV6-5 combines with J gene TRBJ2-3; TRBD1 agrees at 9 bases. With V trimmed by 7 bases and J by 4 bases, 9 bases remained unmatched. CDR1 and CDR2 (germline): MNHEY, SVGAGI. The CDR3 sequence is 15 residues long. The CDR3 sequence: CASTPEGQGPDTQYF. The CDR3 coding sequence is TGTGCCAGCACCCCAGAGGGACAGGGACCAGATACGCAGTATTTT.

Only a few counts were recorded for this clone. The CDR3 DNA follows: TGTGCCATCAGTGGGACAGGACGAGAGACCCAGTACTTC. It yields the protein CAISGTGRETQYF. The chain has TRBV10-3 and TRBJ2-5; 7 bases line up with TRBD1. The CDR3 extends over 13 amino acids. Germline CDR1 ENHRY, CDR2 SYGVKD. After removal of 4 bases from V and 4 bases from J, the junction contained 3 bases not matched to a gene.

This chain joins TRBV7-9 and TRBJ2-4; 9 positions match TRBD2. CDR1 and CDR2 (germline): SEHNR, FQNEAQ (reference sequence). V gave up 3 bases and J gave up 0 bases; unmatched junction bases: 3. This CDR3 region has 16 residues. The CDR3 region has the DNA TGTGCCAGCAGCTTGACTAGCGGTCTAGCCAAAAACATTCAGTACTTC. Translated: CASSLTSGLAKNIQYF.

The V gene is TRBV30, the J gene TRBJ1-2; D uncertain. Trimming shortened V by 7 bases and J by 5 bases, and 2 bases separated the two germline ends. This CDR3 is 8 amino acids long. Germline CDR1 and CDR2: GTSNPN and SVGIG (reference sequence). The CDR3 sequence is CALYGYTF. The DNA of the CDR3 is TGTGCCTTATATGGCTACACCTTC.

The gene calls are TRBV7-9 and TRBJ1-5, with a weak D call TRBD1 (6 bases). This CDR3 is 15 amino acids long. The germline V and J ends were trimmed by 6 bases and 6 bases, with 18 bases remaining between them. Germline V gene sequence: CDR1 SEHNR, CDR2 FQNEAQ (reference sequence). The CDR3: CASSPGGRGPQPQHF. The DNA of the CDR3 is TGTGCCAGCAGTCCCGGGGGCAGGGGCCCTCAGCCCCAGCATTTT.

V usage is TRBV30 and J usage is TRBJ2-5; 11 bases fit TRBD2. V lost 4 bases and J lost 2; bases outside the gene matches: 9. This CDR3 is 16 amino acids long. The germline V gene encodes CDR1 GTSNPN and CDR2 SVGIG (reference sequence). CDR3 amino acids: CAWTRLGLAEQETQYF. In DNA, the CDR3 is TGTGCCTGGACGCGACTGGGACTAGCGGAGCAAGAGACCCAGTACTTC.

J is TRBJ2-5 and V is TRBV11-2, with D tentatively TRBD2 (6 bases). There are 15 residues in the CDR3. Per germline, CDR1 SGHAT and CDR2 FQNNGV. Trimming pared 4 bases from V and 4 bases from J, leaving 16 bases between. CDR3 nucleotide sequence: TGTGCCAGCAGCTCAATCCGGGGGAGGAGAGAGACCCAGTACTTC. This gives the protein CASSSIRGRRETQYF. The complete variable domain, with remaining parts taken from reference TRBV11-2 and TRBJ2-5, reads EAGVAQSPRYKIIEKRQSVAFWCNPISGHATLYWYQQILGQGPKLLIQFQNNGVVDDSQLPKDRFSAERLKGVDSTLKIQPAKLEDSAVYLCASSSIRGRRETQYFGPGTRLLVL.

This clone has only a few counts. V and J are TRBV28 and TRBJ1-4, with D perhaps TRBD1 (5 bases). CDR1 and CDR2 (germline): MDHEN, SYDVKM. V was trimmed by 2 bases and J by 8 bases, leaving 18 bases between them. The CDR3 totals 16 residues. In DNA form, the CDR3 reads TGTGCCAGCAGTTTACCCCGGGGCGGACTGGGAGAAAAACTGTTTTTT. The encoded protein is CASSLPRGGLGEKLFF.

This chain joins TRBV29-1 and TRBJ1-2; 8 bases align to TRBD1. Germline loops: CDR1 SQVTM, CDR2 ANQGSEA. Trimming removed 4 bases from V and 8 bases from J; junction bases left unmatched: 6. The CDR3 loop spans 12 amino acids. CDR3 bases: TGCAGCGTTGGGGCAGGGGGCGAAGGCTACACCTTC. Translating it yields CSVGAGGEGYTF.

V is TRBV29-1 and J is TRBJ1-4; no reliable D call. From germline, CDR1 is SQVTM and CDR2 ANQGSEA. The CDR3 contains 14 residues. The V gene lost 6 bases and the J gene lost 7 bases, with 18 bases spanning the gap. The CDR3 bases are TGCAGCGTCGCGTTGGGCAGGACGGGTGAAAAACTGTTTTTT. It is translated as CSVALGRTGEKLFF.

This clone was seen a single time. V and J are TRBV7-9 and TRBJ2-5; 7 bases map to TRBD2. Trimming at V came to 5 bases and at J to 5 bases, leaving 5 bases not matched to a gene. The CDR3 has 13 residues. The germline CDR1 and CDR2 sequences are SEHNR and FQNEAQ (reference sequence). CDR3 in amino acids: CASSLLSGETQYF. In DNA form, the CDR3 reads TGTGCCAGCAGCCTACTTAGCGGGGAGACCCAGTACTTC. Looking up the rest from reference TRBV7-9 and TRBJ2-5 gives the full variable domain: DTGVSQNPRHKITKRGQNVTFRCDPISEHNRLYWYRQTLGQGPEFLTYFQNEAQLEKSRLLSDRFSAERPKGSFSTLEIQRTEQGDSAMYLCASSLLSGETQYFGPGTRLLVL.

The chain couples TRBV6-5 to TRBJ2-7; D might be TRBD2 (5 bases). This CDR3 has 12 amino acids. The germline gives CDR1 MNHEY, CDR2 SVGAGI. V lost 6 bases to trimming and J lost 0 bases, with 6 bases between them. CDR3 protein: CASRGSSYEQYF. The CDR3 DNA is TGTGCCAGCAGAGGGAGCTCCTACGAGCAGTACTTC.

Concerning this clone itself: This CDR3 is also generated by other DNA sequences in the sample. V gene TRBV30 combines with J gene TRBJ1-5; D gene ambiguous. Germline V lookup: CDR1 GTSNPN, CDR2 SVGIG (reference sequence). CDR3 length equals 13 residues. V was cut by 3 bases and J by 5 bases, with 11 bases left in between. The CDR3 loop is CAWSSGVYQPQHF. In nucleotides, the CDR3 is TGTGCCTGGAGCAGCGGGGTCTATCAGCCCCAGCATTTT.